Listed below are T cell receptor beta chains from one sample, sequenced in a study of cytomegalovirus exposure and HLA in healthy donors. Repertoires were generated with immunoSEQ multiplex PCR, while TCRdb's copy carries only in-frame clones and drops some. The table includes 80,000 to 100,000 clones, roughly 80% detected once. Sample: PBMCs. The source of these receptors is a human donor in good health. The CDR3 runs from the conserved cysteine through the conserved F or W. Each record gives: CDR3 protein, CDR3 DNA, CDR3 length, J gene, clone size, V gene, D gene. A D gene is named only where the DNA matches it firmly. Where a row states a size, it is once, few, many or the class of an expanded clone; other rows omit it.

CDR3aa: CASSEPGQVLYEQYF
CDR3nt: TGTGCCAGCAGTGAACCGGGACAGGTTCTCTACGAGCAGTACTTC
len: 15
j_gene: TRBJ2-7
abundance: .
v_gene: TRBV6-1
d_gene: TRBD1

CDR3aa: CASSPGGGTEAFF
CDR3nt: TGTGCCAGCAGCCCAGGTGGGGGGACTGAAGCTTTCTTT
len: 13
j_gene: TRBJ1-1
abundance: .
v_gene: TRBV11-3
d_gene: .

CDR3aa: CASSIETGNQPQHF
CDR3nt: TGTGCCAGTAGTATAGAAACAGGCAATCAGCCCCAGCATTTT
len: 14
j_gene: TRBJ1-5
abundance: .
v_gene: TRBV19
d_gene: .

CDR3aa: CASSLGHQGSYEQYF
CDR3nt: TGCGCCAGCAGCTTGGGCCATCAGGGGTCCTACGAGCAGTACTTC
len: 15
j_gene: TRBJ2-7
abundance: .
v_gene: TRBV5-1
d_gene: .

CDR3aa: CATRTDRERLYEQYF
CDR3nt: TGCGCCACCCGAACAGACAGGGAGAGGCTCTACGAGCAGTACTTC
len: 15
j_gene: TRBJ2-7
abundance: .
v_gene: TRBV4-3
d_gene: TRBD1

CDR3aa: CASSAGTGGYEQYF
CDR3nt: TGTGCCAGCAGCGCCGGGACAGGGGGCTACGAGCAGTACTTC
len: 14
j_gene: TRBJ2-7
abundance: few
v_gene: TRBV9
d_gene: TRBD1

CDR3aa: CAGGPGLGTGETAGELFF
CDR3nt: TGTGCCGGAGGACCAGGTCTGGGGACAGGGGAAACGGCCGGGGAGCTGTTTTTT
len: 18
j_gene: TRBJ2-2
abundance: .
v_gene: TRBV2
d_gene: TRBD1

CDR3aa: CASSLAFLSGRAYETQYF
CDR3nt: TGTGCCAGCAGCTTAGCGTTTCTTAGCGGGAGGGCCTATGAGACCCAGTACTTC
len: 18
j_gene: TRBJ2-5
abundance: .
v_gene: TRBV7-2
d_gene: TRBD2

CDR3aa: CASSLGGIATQETQYF
CDR3nt: TGTGCCAGCAGCTTAGGAGGTATAGCTACTCAAGAGACCCAGTACTTC
len: 16
j_gene: TRBJ2-5
abundance: .
v_gene: TRBV11-2
d_gene: .

CDR3aa: CASSLGGGSPTDTQYF
CDR3nt: TGTGCCAGCAGCTTAGGTGGCGGGAGTCCGACAGATACGCAGTATTTT
len: 16
j_gene: TRBJ2-3
abundance: .
v_gene: TRBV7-6
d_gene: TRBD2

CDR3aa: CASSMGHTYEQYF
CDR3nt: TGTGCCAGTAGTATGGGACATACCTACGAGCAGTACTTC
len: 13
j_gene: TRBJ2-7
abundance: .
v_gene: TRBV19
d_gene: .

CDR3aa: CASSSTTGDGYTF
CDR3nt: TGCGCCAGCAGTTCAACCACAGGGGATGGCTACACCTTC
len: 13
j_gene: TRBJ1-2
abundance: .
v_gene: TRBV5-1
d_gene: TRBD1

CDR3aa: CASSLSGAQGVNQPQHF
CDR3nt: TGTGCCAGCAGCCTTTCTGGGGCACAGGGGGTAAATCAGCCCCAGCATTTT
len: 17
j_gene: TRBJ1-5
abundance: .
v_gene: TRBV4-2
d_gene: TRBD1

CDR3aa: CASSLPGQYEQYF
CDR3nt: TGTGCCAGCAGTTTACCAGGCCAATACGAGCAGTACTTC
len: 13
j_gene: TRBJ2-7
abundance: .
v_gene: TRBV28
d_gene: .

CDR3aa: CASSPARLAGLYEQYF
CDR3nt: TGTGCCAGCAGCCCCGCGAGACTAGCGGGACTCTACGAGCAGTACTTC
len: 16
j_gene: TRBJ2-7
abundance: .
v_gene: TRBV5-6
d_gene: TRBD2

CDR3aa: CASSPGTGTTYEQYF
CDR3nt: TGTGCCAGCTCACCGGGGACAGGGACAACCTACGAGCAGTACTTC
len: 15
j_gene: TRBJ2-7
abundance: .
v_gene: TRBV18
d_gene: TRBD1

CDR3aa: CASSLANLGQGLNF
CDR3nt: TGTGCCAGCAGTTTGGCCAACTTGGGACAGGGGCTGAACTTC
len: 14
j_gene: TRBJ2-7
abundance: once
v_gene: TRBV28
d_gene: TRBD1

CDR3aa: CATGRDRDTEAFF
CDR3nt: TGTGCCACGGGACGGGACAGGGACACTGAAGCTTTCTTT
len: 13
j_gene: TRBJ1-1
abundance: few
v_gene: TRBV6-5
d_gene: TRBD1

CDR3aa: CASSLAEVSDTQYF
CDR3nt: TGTGCCAGCAGCTTAGCAGAGGTGTCAGATACGCAGTATTTT
len: 14
j_gene: TRBJ2-3
abundance: .
v_gene: TRBV7-8
d_gene: .

CDR3aa: CASSVLSDTQYF
CDR3nt: TGTGCCAGCAGTGTATTGTCAGATACGCAGTATTTT
len: 12
j_gene: TRBJ2-3
abundance: .
v_gene: TRBV2
d_gene: .

CDR3aa: CASSQVRSGYEQYF
CDR3nt: TGCGCCAGCAGCCAAGTTCGCTCGGGGTACGAGCAGTACTTC
len: 14
j_gene: TRBJ2-7
abundance: few
v_gene: TRBV4-1
d_gene: .